This TCR beta chain was profiled in a study of CD8 T cells in ankylosing spondylitis. Study-level points and caveats: Researchers report that disease-linked clones proved CD8+ and relatively rare in peripheral blood.

From the 5' RACE reads, TCRdb called clonotypes with MiXCR, one entry per CDR3 protein. The sample includes 250,000 to 350,000 distinct CDR3 sequences, 20% seen only once; the top ten take roughly 8%. The sample holds many counts of this clonotype. The antigen is undetermined. Germline V gene lookup returns CDR1 LGHNA and CDR2 YNFKEQ. This CDR3 contains 17 residues. The V end was cut by 0 bases, the J end by 2 bases, with 16 bases between. The chain is built from TRBV4-2 and TRBJ2-5; TRBD1 or TRBD2 may be the D gene (5 bases each). The sample taken for sequencing was blood, either unsorted or a sorted T cell fraction (not recorded which). This receptor was taken from a male donor with ankylosing spondylitis or in good health (not recorded which). CDR3 bases: TGTGCCAGCAGCCAAGAGTTCCAGGGACGTGGGCAAGAGACCCAGTACTTC. This codes for CASSQEFQGRGQETQYF.